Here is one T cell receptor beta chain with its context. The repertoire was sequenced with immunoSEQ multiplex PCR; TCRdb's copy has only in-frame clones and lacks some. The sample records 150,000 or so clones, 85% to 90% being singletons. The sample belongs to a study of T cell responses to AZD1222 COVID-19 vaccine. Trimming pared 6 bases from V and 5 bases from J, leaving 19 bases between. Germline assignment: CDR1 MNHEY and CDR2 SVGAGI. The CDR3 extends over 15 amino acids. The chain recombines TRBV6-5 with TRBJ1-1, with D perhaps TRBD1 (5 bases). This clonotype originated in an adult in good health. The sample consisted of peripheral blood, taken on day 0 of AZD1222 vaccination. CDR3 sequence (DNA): TGTGCCAGCAGCCTCTCATGGCAGGGACGAACTGAAGCTTTCTTT. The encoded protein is CASSLSWQGRTEAFF.